The 12 T cell receptor beta chains below come from one sample, sequenced in a study of Ad26.COV2.S vaccination and SARS-CoV-2 variants. Described treatment: about 20 received Ad26.COV2.S at low or high dose, single or two shots; five or six received placebo; per-sample allocation not given. Collection of samples fell on day 63 after the first vaccine or placebo injection. Assay used: immunoSEQ multiplex PCR; TCRdb lists only in-frame clones, some missing. The sample has about 250,000 clones, around 87% seen once; the top ten hold approximately 3.4%. The sequencing here drew on peripheral blood, taken in a trial of Ad26.COV2.S vaccine versus placebo. These receptors were taken from a person between 18 and 60 years old who received the Ad26.COV2.S COVID-19 vaccine or a placebo.

The V gene is TRBV12-5, the J gene TRBJ2-1, with 12 bases that match TRBD1. The germline gives CDR1 LGHNT, CDR2 FRNRAP. Unmatched junction bases numbered 5, after V lost 0 bases and J lost 5 bases. The CDR3 contains 17 residues. The CDR3 spells CASGLVLGTGGHNEQFF. Written as DNA, the CDR3 is TGTGCTAGTGGTTTGGTACTAGGGACAGGGGGCCACAATGAGCAGTTCTTC.

The chain employs TRBV6-5 and TRBJ1-1; TRBD1 is a possible D gene (5 bases). The CDR3 is 15 residues long. Trimming removed 6 bases at V and 3 bases at J, with 17 bases between. Germline loops: CDR1 MNHEY, CDR2 SVGAGI. CDR3: CASRLLITGYTEAFF. The CDR3 coding sequence is TGTGCCAGCAGACTCCTGATTACAGGTTACACTGAAGCTTTCTTT.

J is TRBJ1-5 and V is TRBV4-1; D call uncertain. V lost 6 bases to trimming and J lost 5 bases, with 14 bases between them. This CDR3 region has 14 residues. Germline CDR1 MGHRA, CDR2 YSYEKL. This CDR3 is CASSRTGPHQPQHF. CDR3 DNA sequence: TGCGCCAGCAGTCGGACGGGCCCTCATCAGCCCCAGCATTTT.

The rearrangement links TRBV7-9 to TRBJ2-3, with 7 bases identical to TRBD1. V shed 5 bases, J shed 0 bases, and the junction held 5 bases outside the gene matches. The CDR3 consists of 15 residues. Germline CDR1 SEHNR, CDR2 FQNEAQ (reference sequence). The CDR3 nucleotides are TGTGCCAGCAGCAAAACAGGGGCGAGCACAGATACGCAGTATTTT. Translating it yields CASSKTGASTDTQYF.

This clone appeared a single time. The gene calls are TRBV25-1 and TRBJ2-3; TRBD2 is a possible D gene (7 bases). Germline assignment: CDR1 MGHDK and CDR2 SYGVNS. The CDR3 runs 13 residues. V lost 6 bases, J lost 5 bases, and 12 bases lay in between. CDR3 sequence: CASSSGGRDTQYF. In DNA form, the CDR3 reads TGTGCCAGCAGCTCCGGGGGGCGAGATACGCAGTATTTT.

This clone has only one observation. This sequence joins TRBV5-6 and TRBJ2-3, with 11 bases identical to TRBD2. Germline CDR1 is SGHDT and CDR2 is YYEEEE. CDR3 length equals 17 residues. After removal of 2 bases from V and 2 bases from J, the junction contained 7 bases not matched to a gene. CDR3 sequence (DNA): TGTGCCAGCAGCTTAGACCTACTAGCGGGAGTCACAGATACGCAGTATTTT. It encodes CASSLDLLAGVTDTQYF.

The CDR3 nucleotides are TGTGCCAGCAGCTTAAATCGGCTCCAGACCCAGTACTTC. This translates into CASSLNRLQTQYF. The chain uses TRBV11-2 and TRBJ2-5; D is unresolved. Per germline, CDR1 SGHAT and CDR2 FQNNGV. The CDR3 consists of 13 residues. Trimming cost V 2 bases and J 6 bases, with 10 bases left between them. Full variable domain (rest looked up from reference TRBV11-2 and TRBJ2-5): EAGVAQSPRYKIIEKRQSVAFWCNPISGHATLYWYQQILGQGPKLLIQFQNNGVVDDSQLPKDRFSAERLKGVDSTLKIQPAKLEDSAVYLCASSLNRLQTQYFGPGTRLLVL.

This clone has only a few counts. The chain uses TRBV18 and TRBJ1-5; D is perhaps TRBD1 (6 bases). Trimming took off 4 bases at V and 2 bases at J, with 12 bases between the two ends. CDR1 and CDR2 (germline): KGHSH, LQKENI. The CDR3 covers 15 residues. The CDR3: CASSQGQSGNQPQHF. The DNA for the CDR3 is TGTGCCAGCTCACAAGGACAGTCGGGCAATCAGCCCCAGCATTTT.

This clone has a single count. The chain uses TRBV19 and TRBJ2-7; TRBD1 matches at 9 bases. The CDR3 runs 15 residues. Germline CDR1 reads LNHDA; CDR2 reads SQIVND (reference sequence). J gave up 0 bases and V 6 bases, and 6 bases lay outside the gene matches. This CDR3 reads CASRRRDRDSYEQYF. The CDR3 region has the DNA TGTGCCAGTAGGCGCCGGGACAGGGACTCCTACGAGCAGTACTTC. Using reference TRBV19 and TRBJ2-7 for the parts outside the CDR3, the full variable domain is DGGITQSPKYLFRKEGQNVTLSCEQNLNHDAMYWYRQDPGQGLRLIYYSQIVNDFQKGDIAEGYSVSREKKESFPLTVTSAQKNPTAFYLCASRRRDRDSYEQYFGPGTRLTVT.

V usage is TRBV27 and J usage is TRBJ2-7; 7 bases map to TRBD1. Germline values: CDR1 MNHEY, CDR2 SMNVEV (reference sequence). The J segment lost 3 bases and the V segment lost 2 bases, leaving 7 bases of the junction unmatched. The CDR3 extends over 15 amino acids. This chain's CDR3 is CASSLADQGDYEQYF. In DNA form, the CDR3 reads TGTGCCAGCAGTTTAGCCGATCAGGGGGACTACGAGCAGTACTTC.

This clone was detected only a few times. V and J are TRBV30 and TRBJ1-5, with D possibly matching TRBD1 (5 bases). The length of the CDR3 is 13 residues. Germline V CDR1 and CDR2: GTSNPN, SVGIG (reference sequence). Trimming removed 4 bases at V and 9 bases at J, with 16 bases between. CDR3 coding DNA: TGTGCCTGGACCAGGCTTGAGAGGGGGCCCCAGCATTTT. This translates into CAWTRLERGPQHF.

The chain carries TRBV2 and TRBJ1-1; 8 nucleotides align to TRBD1. CDR3 length: 14 residues. In germline, CDR1 is SNHLY, CDR2 FYNNEI. J gave up 1 base and V 6 bases, and 4 bases lay outside the gene matches. The CDR3 bases are TGTGCCAGCAGGAAGGGACAGGCGAACACTGAAGCTTTCTTT. It is translated as CASRKGQANTEAFF.